Listed below are T cell receptor beta chains from one sample, sequenced in a study of shared clonotypes between healthy human individuals. TCRdb's copy holds only in-frame clones and misses some; the assay was immunoSEQ multiplex PCR. The sample has about 2.4 million clones, over 85% seen once. Sequences were obtained from naive CD4+ T cells from PBMCs. These receptors were collected from a man aged 18 to 30 in good health. Some clones in this sample may be carry-over from other donors' samples. Both conserved end residues are part of each CDR3. A D gene is named only where the DNA matches it firmly. The size entry is marked missing in some rows and otherwise reads once, few, many or a size class.

D gene | J gene | clone size | V gene | CDR3 protein | CDR3 DNA
. | TRBJ2-7 | once | TRBV5-6 | CASSLRQGRPYEQYF | TGTGCCAGCAGCTTGCGGCAGGGCCGTCCCTACGAGCAGTACTTC
TRBD2 | TRBJ2-7 | . | TRBV6-6 | CASTIGLAETYEQYF | TGTGCCAGCACTATCGGACTAGCGGAAACCTACGAGCAGTACTTC
TRBD2 | TRBJ2-1 | . | TRBV6-1 | CASSLAGYNEQFF | TGTGCCAGCAGCCTAGCGGGGTACAATGAGCAGTTCTTC
TRBD1 | TRBJ1-1 | . | TRBV27 | CASSRDSYEIVVAEAFF | TGTGCCAGCAGTCGGGACAGTTATGAAATTGTTGTTGCTGAAGCTTTCTTT
. | TRBJ2-7 | . | TRBV5-8 | CASSYPSRRPTYEQYF | TGTGCCAGCAGCTACCCGAGCCGCAGGCCCACCTACGAGCAGTACTTC
. | TRBJ1-3 | . | TRBV6-6 | CASSVMRGLSGNTIYF | TGTGCCAGCAGCGTAATGAGGGGGTTGTCAGGAAACACCATATATTTT
. | TRBJ2-4 | . | TRBV4-1 | CASSRQLSLDGNIQYF | TGCGCCAGCAGCCGCCAGCTTAGCCTAGATGGAAACATTCAGTACTTC
TRBD2 | TRBJ2-7 | . | TRBV5-5 | CASSLRFLAGEQYF | TGTGCCAGCAGCTTGCGCTTTTTAGCGGGAGAGCAGTACTTC
. | TRBJ1-6 | . | TRBV2 | CASTGSPLHF | TGTGCCAGCACGGGGTCACCCCTCCACTTT
TRBD1 | TRBJ1-5 | . | TRBV7-9 | CASSSGTVGNQPQHF | TGTGCCAGCAGCTCCGGGACAGTGGGCAATCAGCCCCAGCATTTT
TRBD2 | TRBJ2-1 | . | TRBV9 | CASSATSGSLTYNEQFF | TGTGCCAGCAGCGCGACTAGCGGGAGTTTAACCTACAATGAGCAGTTCTTC
. | TRBJ1-1 | . | TRBV15 | CATSRERDLVQGIQAFF | TGTGCCACCAGCAGAGAAAGGGACTTAGTACAGGGAATACAAGCTTTCTTT
TRBD1 | TRBJ2-7 | . | TRBV6-4 | CASSSNRGSYEQYF | TGTGCCAGCAGTTCCAACAGGGGCTCCTACGAGCAGTACTTC
TRBD1 | TRBJ2-7 | . | TRBV6-5 | CASSRDRAEQYF | TGTGCCAGCAGCCGCGACAGGGCCGAGCAGTACTTC
. | TRBJ1-2 | once | TRBV7-9 | CASSSSNYGYTF | TGTGCCAGCAGCTCCAGTAACTATGGCTACACCTTC
TRBD1 | TRBJ2-2 | . | TRBV5-1 | CASSTDRVSTGELFF | TGCGCCAGCAGCACAGACAGGGTCTCCACCGGGGAGCTGTTTTTT
. | TRBJ2-7 | . | TRBV5-5 | CASSLGGPGSQGEQYF | TGTGCCAGCAGCTTGGGGGGTCCAGGATCTCAAGGAGAGCAGTACTTC
. | TRBJ2-7 | . | TRBV4-1 | CASSQGGAVSYEQYF | TGCGCCAGCAGCCAAGGAGGGGCGGTTTCCTACGAGCAGTACTTC
TRBD2 | TRBJ2-5 | . | TRBV4-1 | CASSQGLAGVSQETQYF | TGCGCCAGCAGCCAAGGACTAGCGGGAGTGTCCCAAGAGACCCAGTACTTC
. | TRBJ2-5 | . | TRBV7-9 | CASSPIGQGQETQYF | TGTGCCAGCAGTCCCATCGGGCAGGGGCAAGAGACCCAGTACTTC
. | TRBJ2-1 | . | TRBV28 | CASSLHLGKGFF | TGTGCCAGCAGTCTCCACCTAGGCAAGGGATTCTTC
. | TRBJ2-1 | . | TRBV19 | CASSPRPSQAEQFF | TGTGCCAGTAGTCCCCGTCCCTCTCAGGCTGAGCAGTTCTTC
. | TRBJ2-7 | . | TRBV19 | CASRNSHGNRAEQYF | TGTGCCAGTAGGAATTCCCATGGTAACAGGGCCGAGCAGTACTTC
TRBD2 | TRBJ2-7 | . | TRBV28 | CASRVWGGYEQYF | TGTGCCAGCAGGGTATGGGGGGGCTACGAGCAGTACTTC
. | TRBJ1-4 | few | TRBV29-1 | CSVSAVNEKLFF | TGCAGCGTTTCAGCAGTCAATGAAAAACTGTTTTTT
TRBD1 | TRBJ1-1 | . | TRBV7-9 | CASSPTGGLLNTEAFF | TGTGCCAGCAGCCCCACAGGGGGCCTTTTGAACACTGAAGCTTTCTTT
TRBD1 | TRBJ1-4 | . | TRBV7-9 | CASSYTGATNEKLFF | TGTGCCAGCAGCTACACAGGGGCAACTAATGAAAAACTGTTTTTT
. | TRBJ1-2 | . | TRBV19 | CASKPTGTPSSRSYTF | TGTGCCAGCAAACCGACCGGGACACCCAGTAGCAGGAGCTACACCTTC
. | TRBJ1-5 | few | TRBV2 | CASGSQDNQPQHF | TGTGCCTCGGGATCCCAGGACAATCAGCCCCAGCATTTT
. | TRBJ2-1 | . | TRBV5-6 | CASRAQGLNHNEQFF | TGTGCCAGCAGGGCCCAGGGGCTGAACCACAATGAGCAGTTCTTC
. | TRBJ1-1 | . | TRBV27 | CASSLGGGLEAFF | TGTGCCAGCAGTTTAGGGGGGGGGCTTGAAGCTTTCTTT
. | TRBJ2-1 | . | TRBV7-3 | CASSLAVSGPYNEQFF | TGTGCCAGCAGCTTAGCGGTTAGCGGTCCCTACAATGAGCAGTTCTTC
TRBD1 | TRBJ2-1 | . | TRBV5-1 | CASSLPGQGNEQFF | TGCGCCAGCAGCTTGCCGGGACAGGGCAATGAGCAGTTCTTC
. | TRBJ1-3 | . | TRBV28 | CASSLWSAGNTIYF | TGTGCCAGCAGTTTATGGTCGGCTGGAAACACCATATATTTT
TRBD1 | TRBJ1-4 | once | TRBV7-9 | CASSQGAREKLFF | TGTGCCAGCAGTCAGGGGGCGCGGGAAAAACTGTTTTTT
TRBD2 | TRBJ2-7 | . | TRBV5-1 | CASSLEAGRESSEQYF | TGCGCCAGCAGCTTGGAAGCAGGGCGGGAGTCTAGCGAGCAGTACTTC
. | TRBJ1-2 | . | TRBV2 | CASGDLNYGYTF | TGTGCCAGCGGGGACCTTAACTATGGCTACACCTTC
. | TRBJ2-3 | once | TRBV14 | CASSQGIGGYRTDTQYF | TGTGCCAGCAGCCAAGGGATCGGCGGATATCGCACAGATACGCAGTATTTT
. | TRBJ1-3 | . | TRBV11-2 | CASSPPVWSGNTIYF | TGTGCCAGCAGCCCTCCCGTGTGGTCTGGAAACACCATATATTTT
. | TRBJ2-1 | once | TRBV6-1 | CASSERGTASYNEQFF | TGTGCCAGCAGTGAACGGGGGACAGCCTCCTACAATGAGCAGTTCTTC
TRBD2 | TRBJ2-5 | . | TRBV2 | CASSEGSGTWYQETQYF | TGTGCCAGCAGTGAGGGTAGCGGGACTTGGTACCAAGAGACCCAGTACTTC
. | TRBJ1-2 | . | TRBV29-1 | CSVADSPNYGYTF | TGCAGCGTAGCGGACAGCCCTAACTATGGCTACACCTTC
. | TRBJ2-7 | . | TRBV27 | CASSLRWAGSYEQYF | TGTGCCAGCAGTTTACGATGGGCCGGGTCCTACGAGCAGTACTTC
TRBD2 | TRBJ2-3 | . | TRBV5-1 | CASSRAGAPGDTQYF | TGCGCCAGCAGCCGAGCGGGAGCCCCGGGGGATACGCAGTATTTT
. | TRBJ1-2 | . | TRBV11-3 | CASSKGGDGYTF | TGTGCCAGCAGCAAAGGAGGCGATGGCTACACCTTC
TRBD1 | TRBJ1-1 | . | TRBV6-5 | CASRRNTGGATEAFF | TGTGCCAGCAGACGAAATACAGGGGGCGCGACTGAAGCTTTCTTT
. | TRBJ2-3 | . | TRBV5-1 | CASSARSDASDTQYF | TGCGCCAGCAGTGCGCGTTCTGATGCTTCAGATACGCAGTATTTT
. | TRBJ2-6 | . | TRBV5-1 | CASRPESGANVLTF | TGCGCCAGCAGACCGGAATCTGGGGCCAACGTCCTGACTTTC
. | TRBJ2-2 | . | TRBV5-1 | CASSLGFEGTGELFF | TGCGCCAGCAGCTTGGGGTTCGAGGGCACTGGGGAGCTGTTTTTT
TRBD1 | TRBJ1-1 | . | TRBV27 | CASSYRDRGYGTEAFF | TGTGCCAGCAGTTACCGGGACAGGGGGTATGGCACTGAAGCTTTCTTT
TRBD2 | TRBJ2-5 | . | TRBV28 | CASSSPSSGRETQYF | TGTGCCAGCAGTTCCCCGTCTAGCGGGAGAGAGACCCAGTACTTC
TRBD1 | TRBJ2-7 | . | TRBV6-5 | CASSYLTPGQAPKYF | TGTGCCAGCAGTTACCTTACCCCGGGACAGGCCCCAAAATACTTC
TRBD1 | TRBJ1-1 | once | TRBV28 | CASSPWTGGNTEAFF | TGTGCCAGCAGTCCATGGACAGGAGGAAACACTGAAGCTTTCTTT
. | TRBJ2-3 | . | TRBV18 | CASSGQSTDTQYF | TGTGCCAGCTCAGGACAGAGCACAGATACGCAGTATTTT
. | TRBJ1-2 | . | TRBV9 | CASSVLRGSGYTF | TGTGCCAGCAGCGTTCTCAGGGGAAGTGGCTACACCTTC
TRBD1 | TRBJ1-2 | . | TRBV19 | CASSREGAWYGYTF | TGTGCCAGTAGTCGAGAGGGGGCATGGTATGGCTACACCTTC
TRBD1 | TRBJ2-1 | . | TRBV7-3 | CASSKRDRGNEQFF | TGTGCCAGCAGCAAACGGGACAGGGGAAATGAGCAGTTCTTC
TRBD2 | TRBJ2-7 | . | TRBV5-4 | CASSQGLAGGYYEQYF | TGTGCCAGCAGCCAAGGACTAGCGGGAGGGTACTACGAGCAGTACTTC
TRBD1 | TRBJ2-5 | once | TRBV14 | CASSQGQGRIPETQYF | TGTGCCAGCAGCCAGGGACAGGGCCGAATACCGGAGACCCAGTACTTC
. | TRBJ2-7 | . | TRBV29-1 | CSVETPSRAYEQYF | TGCAGCGTTGAAACGCCCTCTCGGGCCTACGAGCAGTACTTC